This T cell receptor beta chain was sequenced for a study of T cell responses to AZD1222 COVID-19 vaccine. CDR1 and CDR2 (germline): MGHDK, SYGVNS. Trimming took off 3 bases at V and 2 bases at J, with 3 bases between the two ends. The CDR3 spans 12 residues. Clones were read by immunoSEQ multiplex PCR, and TCRdb kept only the in-frame ones, dropping some. This sample has roughly 140,000 clones; about 91% occur once, and the top ten carry around 3%. The genes are TRBV25-1 and TRBJ2-3; D remains unclear. This TCR came from an adult in good health. Material: peripheral blood, obtained on day 0 of AZD1222 vaccination. The CDR3 here is CASSEITDTQYF. CDR3 DNA: TGTGCCAGCAGTGAGATCACAGATACGCAGTATTTT.